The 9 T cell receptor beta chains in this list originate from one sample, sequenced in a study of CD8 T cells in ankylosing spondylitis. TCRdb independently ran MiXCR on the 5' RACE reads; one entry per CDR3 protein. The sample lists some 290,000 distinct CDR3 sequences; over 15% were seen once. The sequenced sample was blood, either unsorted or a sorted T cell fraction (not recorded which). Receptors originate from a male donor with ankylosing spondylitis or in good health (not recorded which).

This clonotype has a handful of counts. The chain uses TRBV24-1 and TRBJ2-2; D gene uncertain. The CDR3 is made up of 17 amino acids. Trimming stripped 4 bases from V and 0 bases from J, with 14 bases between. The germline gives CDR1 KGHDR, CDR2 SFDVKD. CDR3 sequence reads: CATSDPGRPSNTGELFF. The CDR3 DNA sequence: TGTGCCACCAGTGACCCTGGACGGCCTTCGAACACCGGGGAGCTGTTTTTT.

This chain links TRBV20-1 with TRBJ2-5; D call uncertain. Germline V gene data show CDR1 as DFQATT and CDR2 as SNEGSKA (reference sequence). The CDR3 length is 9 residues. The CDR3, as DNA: TGCAGGGCCCCGGAGACCCAGTACTTC. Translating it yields CRAPETQYF.

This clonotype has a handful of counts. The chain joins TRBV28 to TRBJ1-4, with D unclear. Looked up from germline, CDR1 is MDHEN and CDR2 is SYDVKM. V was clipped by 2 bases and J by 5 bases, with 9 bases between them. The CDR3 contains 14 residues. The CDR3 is CASSLGAANEKLFF. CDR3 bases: TGTGCCAGCAGTTTAGGAGCCGCGAATGAAAAACTGTTTTTT.

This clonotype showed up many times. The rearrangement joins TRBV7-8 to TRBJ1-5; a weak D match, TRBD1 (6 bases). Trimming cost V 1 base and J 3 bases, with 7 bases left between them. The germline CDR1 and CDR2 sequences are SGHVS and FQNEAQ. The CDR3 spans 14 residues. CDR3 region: CASSLGQANQPQHF. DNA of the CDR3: TGTGCCAGCAGCTTAGGACAGGCCAATCAGCCCCAGCATTTT.

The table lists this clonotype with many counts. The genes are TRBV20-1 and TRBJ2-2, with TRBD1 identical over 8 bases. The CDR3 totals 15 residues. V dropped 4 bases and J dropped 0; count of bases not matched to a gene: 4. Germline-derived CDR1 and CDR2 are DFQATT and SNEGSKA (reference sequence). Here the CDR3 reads CSANGGQANTGELFF. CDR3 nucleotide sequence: TGCAGTGCTAACGGGGGACAGGCGAACACCGGGGAGCTGTTTTTT.

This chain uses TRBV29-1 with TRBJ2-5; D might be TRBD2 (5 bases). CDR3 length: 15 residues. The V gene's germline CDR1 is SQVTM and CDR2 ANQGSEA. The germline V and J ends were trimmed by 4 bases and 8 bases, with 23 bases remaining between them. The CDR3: CSVGRLASPYDTQYF. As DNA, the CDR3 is TGCAGCGTTGGAAGGCTGGCTAGCCCTTACGATACCCAGTACTTC.

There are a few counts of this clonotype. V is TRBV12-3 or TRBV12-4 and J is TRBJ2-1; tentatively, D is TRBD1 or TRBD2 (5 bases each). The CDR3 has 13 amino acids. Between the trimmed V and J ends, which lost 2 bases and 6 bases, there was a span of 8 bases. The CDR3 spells CASSLSGSNEQFF. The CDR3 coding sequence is TGTGCCAGCAGTTTATCAGGGAGCAATGAGCAGTTCTTC.

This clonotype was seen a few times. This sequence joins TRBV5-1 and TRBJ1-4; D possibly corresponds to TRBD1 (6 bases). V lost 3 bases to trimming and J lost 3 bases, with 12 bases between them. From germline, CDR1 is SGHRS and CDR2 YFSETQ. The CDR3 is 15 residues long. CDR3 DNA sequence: TGCGCCAGCAGCTGGGGCGGACAGCCTAATGAAAAACTGTTTTTT. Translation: CASSWGGQPNEKLFF.

CDR3 DNA sequence: TGTGCCAGCAGCCCCTGGGACAGGGGAAAGGATGAGCAGTTCTTC. It encodes CASSPWDRGKDEQFF. The rearrangement links TRBV7-9 to TRBJ2-1; 10 nucleotides agree with TRBD1. With V trimmed by 5 bases and J by 8 bases, 9 bases remained unmatched. CDR3 size: 15 residues. Germline V gene lookup returns CDR1 SEHNR and CDR2 FQNEAQ (reference sequence). Full variable domain (rest looked up from reference TRBV7-9 and TRBJ2-1): DTGVSQNPRHKITKRGQNVTFRCDPISEHNRLYWYRQTLGQGPEFLTYFQNEAQLEKSRLLSDRFSAERPKGSFSTLEIQRTEQGDSAMYLCASSPWDRGKDEQFFGPGTRLTVL.